Below are 32 T cell receptor beta chains sequenced from a single sample in a study of T cell responses to AZD1222 COVID-19 vaccine. Here immunoSEQ multiplex PCR was the method, and the copy in TCRdb shows in-frame clones only, minus some. The profile shows roughly 140,000 clones, 94% of them singletons. The starting material was peripheral blood, obtained on day 0 of AZD1222 vaccination. These receptors originate from an adult in good health.

The J gene is TRBJ2-2, the V gene TRBV11-1; TRBD2 is a possible D gene (5 bases). Germline CDR1 SGHAT, CDR2 FQDESV (reference sequence). The ends were cut back, 5 bases at V and 4 bases at J, with 17 bases in the middle. The CDR3 is made up of 16 amino acids. CDR3 protein: CASSQPRGSITGELFF. Written as DNA, the CDR3 is TGTGCCAGCAGCCAGCCTCGAGGGTCGATCACCGGGGAGCTGTTTTTT.

This chain links TRBV21-1 with TRBJ1-1; the table's D call of TRBD1 was not tested on the DNA. TRBV21-1 is labeled a pseudogene. The CDR3 loop spans 15 amino acids. The CDR3 region has the DNA TGTGCCAGCAGCAGGAACAGGGGGGGAAACACTGAAGCTTTCTTT. It yields the protein CASSRNRGGNTEAFF.

The V gene is TRBV28, the J gene TRBJ1-6; 7 nucleotides match TRBD1. This CDR3 spans 15 amino acids. V shed 5 bases and J 6 bases; nucleotides not matched to a gene: 7. Looked up from germline, CDR1 is MDHEN and CDR2 is SYDVKM. CDR3 region: CASSATGEGNSPLHF. For the CDR3, the DNA is TGTGCCAGCAGTGCAACAGGGGAAGGTAATTCACCCCTCCACTTT.

This clone was seen just once. J is TRBJ1-4 and V is TRBV6-5, with a tentative D call TRBD1 (6 bases). The germline gives CDR1 MNHEY, CDR2 SVGAGI. Trimming left V 0 bases short and J 3 bases short, with 11 bases between. The length of the CDR3 is 16 residues. CDR3 sequence: CASSYSTGPPNEKLFF. CDR3 DNA: TGTGCCAGCAGTTACTCAACAGGGCCCCCTAATGAAAAACTGTTTTTT.

The CDR3 loop reads CASSYGDFYNSPLHF. CDR3 sequence (DNA): TGTGCCAGCAGTTACGGGGACTTCTATAATTCACCCCTCCACTTT. The chain combines TRBV6-5 with TRBJ1-6; maybe TRBD1 (5 bases). Germline V gives CDR1 MNHEY, CDR2 SVGAGI. Trimming pared 2 bases from V and 3 bases from J, leaving 8 bases between. The CDR3 runs 15 residues.

The chain links TRBV24-1 to TRBJ2-1; 10 nucleotides align to TRBD2. V gave up 3 bases and J gave up 6 bases; unmatched junction bases: 4. This CDR3 has 15 residues. The germline gives CDR1 KGHDR, CDR2 SFDVKD. CDR3 sequence: CATSDGTSEANEQFF. The CDR3 coding sequence is TGTGCCACCAGTGATGGGACTAGCGAGGCCAATGAGCAGTTCTTC.

The chain is built from TRBV19 and TRBJ1-2; 10 nucleotides agree with TRBD1. The CDR3 contains 14 residues. Trimming at V came to 7 bases and at J to 6 bases, leaving 8 bases not matched to a gene. Germline V gene lookup returns CDR1 LNHDA and CDR2 SQIVND (reference sequence). The CDR3, as DNA: TGTGCCAGTACCCCGCGTGACAGGGGGCATGGCTACACCTTC. Amino acid sequence: CASTPRDRGHGYTF.

The V gene is TRBV19, the J gene TRBJ1-1, with 7 bases matching TRBD1. The germline V gene has CDR1 LNHDA and CDR2 SQIVND (reference sequence). The CDR3 sequence is 14 residues long. The V segment lost 5 bases and the J segment 1 base; nucleotides outside the gene matches: 4. This chain's CDR3 is CASSPWTGNTEAFF. In nucleotides, the CDR3 is TGTGCCAGTAGTCCGTGGACAGGGAACACTGAAGCTTTCTTT.

The rearrangement uses TRBV28 and TRBJ1-2; the D is unclear. The germline CDR1 and CDR2 sequences are MDHEN and SYDVKM. Trimming took 3 bases from V and 9 from J, leaving 8 bases between them. The CDR3 runs to 11 residues. In DNA, the CDR3 is TGTGCCAGCAGTTTCCTGACCCGCTACACCTTC. Its translation is CASSFLTRYTF.

The rearrangement uses TRBV7-9 and TRBJ2-3; 8 nucleotides align to TRBD1. CDR1 SEHNR and CDR2 FQNEAQ come from the germline V gene (reference sequence). The trim removed 6 bases at V and 3 bases at J, leaving 8 bases unmatched. The CDR3 is made up of 15 amino acids. CDR3 loop: CASRSRDRITDTQYF. The CDR3 DNA sequence: TGTGCCAGCAGGAGCCGGGACAGGATAACAGATACGCAGTATTTT.

The chain joins TRBV5-1 to TRBJ2-1, with a possible D match to TRBD2 (6 bases). Germline V gene data show CDR1 as SGHRS and CDR2 as YFSETQ. This CDR3 region has 13 residues. The V end was cut by 0 bases, the J end by 6 bases, with 7 bases between. CDR3 nucleotide sequence: TGCGCCAGCAGCTTGGCCGGGGGCAATGAGCAGTTCTTC. It is translated as CASSLAGGNEQFF. The whole variable domain, remainder taken from reference TRBV5-1 and TRBJ2-1, is KAGVTQTPRYLIKTRGQQVTLSCSPISGHRSVSWYQQTPGQGLQFLFEYFSETQRNKGNFPGRFSGRQFSNSRSEMNVSTLELGDSALYLCASSLAGGNEQFFGPGTRLTVL.

V usage is TRBV7-9 and J usage is TRBJ2-1; weak D call: TRBD2 (5 bases). The germline CDR1 and CDR2 sequences are SEHNR and FQNEAQ (reference sequence). Trimming took off 4 bases at V and 8 bases at J, with 24 bases between the two ends. The CDR3 runs 17 residues. The CDR3 bases are TGTGCCAGCAGCTACACCGGCCCGGGGTTACTTGGGGATGAGCAGTTCTTC. It codes for CASSYTGPGLLGDEQFF.

The rearrangement links TRBV28 to TRBJ1-1; D possibly corresponds to TRBD1 (6 bases). V lost 6 bases and J lost 0, with 11 bases in between. This CDR3 region has 14 residues. The V gene's germline CDR1 is MDHEN and CDR2 SYDVKM. The CDR3 loop reads CASRRAGVNTEAFF. The CDR3 region has the DNA TGTGCCAGCAGAAGGGCAGGGGTGAACACTGAAGCTTTCTTT.

J is TRBJ2-3 and V is TRBV7-3; possible D gene TRBD1, 6 bases. Between the trimmed V and J ends, which lost 6 bases and 0 bases, there was a span of 13 bases. Germline CDR1 SGHTA, CDR2 FQGTGA. This CDR3 region has 15 residues. The CDR3 DNA sequence: TGTGCCAGCAGTCCGAGGGGGTCTAGCACAGATACGCAGTATTTT. This translates into CASSPRGSSTDTQYF.

The chain has TRBV5-1 and TRBJ2-5, with TRBD2 identical over 12 bases. CDR3 size: 15 residues. Germline trimming cut 4 bases from V and 2 bases from J; bases unmatched to any gene: 3. Germline loops: CDR1 SGHRS, CDR2 YFSETQ. This CDR3 reads CASSGGTSGQETQYF. In DNA form, the CDR3 reads TGCGCCAGCAGCGGGGGGACTAGCGGGCAAGAGACCCAGTACTTC.

This chain connects TRBV19 to TRBJ1-5; D gene unclear. Germline V CDR1 and CDR2: LNHDA, SQIVND (reference sequence). This CDR3 comprises 18 residues. Trimming took off 5 bases at V and 1 base at J, with 21 bases between the two ends. The CDR3 region has the DNA TGTGCCAGTAGTCCCTCCCCCCTCCGGGGAGGGAGCAATCAGCCCCAGCATTTT. This sequence encodes CASSPSPLRGGSNQPQHF. The variable domain in full, completed from reference TRBV19 and TRBJ1-5, reads DGGITQSPKYLFRKEGQNVTLSCEQNLNHDAMYWYRQDPGQGLRLIYYSQIVNDFQKGDIAEGYSVSREKKESFPLTVTSAQKNPTAFYLCASSPSPLRGGSNQPQHFGDGTRLSIL.

This chain connects TRBV7-6 to TRBJ2-1; a weak D match, TRBD1 (6 bases). Trimming cost V 1 base and J 4 bases, with 14 bases left between them. In germline, CDR1 is SGHVS, CDR2 FNYEAQ. The CDR3 covers 16 residues. The chain's CDR3 is CASSLGRHREYNEQFF. In DNA form, the CDR3 reads TGTGCCAGCAGCTTAGGGAGGCACAGGGAATACAATGAGCAGTTCTTC. The full variable domain, rest sourced from reference TRBV7-6 and TRBJ2-1, is GAGVSQSPRYKVTKRGQDVALRCDPISGHVSLYWYRQALGQGPEFLTYFNYEAQQDKSGLPNDRFSAERPEGSISTLTIQRTEQRDSAMYRCASSLGRHREYNEQFFGPGTRLTVL.

The CDR3 spells CASSYSGLYDTQYF. The CDR3 region has the DNA TGTGCCAGCAGTTACTCGGGACTATATGATACGCAGTATTTT. The rearrangement joins TRBV6-5 to TRBJ2-3; 7 bases agree with TRBD2. The CDR3 loop spans 14 amino acids. V lost 0 bases, J lost 6 bases, and 3 bases stayed unmatched. CDR1 and CDR2 from the germline V gene are MNHEY and SVGAGI.

This chain links TRBV5-1 with TRBJ2-5; D gene ambiguous. This CDR3 comprises 14 residues. V lost 2 bases to trimming and J lost 4 bases, with 12 bases between them. Germline V lookup: CDR1 SGHRS, CDR2 YFSETQ. CDR3 residues: CASSLSIPGETQYF. CDR3 bases: TGCGCCAGCAGCTTAAGCATCCCCGGAGAGACCCAGTACTTC.

This clone was seen only a few times. The chain combines TRBV28 with TRBJ1-2; TRBD1 matches at 10 bases. This CDR3 is 14 amino acids long. Germline V gene sequence: CDR1 MDHEN, CDR2 SYDVKM. Trimming cost V 5 bases and J 8 bases; bases outside gene matches: 8. CDR3 in amino acids: CASSPGQGTGGYTF. CDR3 in DNA: TGTGCCAGCAGTCCGGGACAGGGGACCGGAGGCTACACCTTC.

V gene TRBV30 combines with J gene TRBJ1-5; no clear D gene. This CDR3 region has 14 residues. Germline lookup yields CDR1 GTSNPN and CDR2 SVGIG (reference sequence). The V end lost 4 bases, the J end lost 0 bases, and 10 bases lay between the germline ends. This CDR3 is CAWNGQLSNQPQHF. Written as DNA, the CDR3 is TGTGCCTGGAATGGGCAACTTAGCAATCAGCCCCAGCATTTT.

In this sample, this clone turned up once. J is TRBJ1-4 and V is TRBV7-9, with a tentative D call TRBD1 (6 bases). V was cut by 4 bases and J by 8 bases, with 8 bases left in between. Germline lookup yields CDR1 SEHNR and CDR2 FQNEAQ (reference sequence). CDR3 length equals 12 residues. The CDR3 is CASSSTGEKLFF. In DNA, the CDR3 is TGTGCCAGCAGCTCAACAGGGGAAAAACTGTTTTTT.

J is TRBJ2-2 and V is TRBV24-1; possibly TRBD1 or TRBD2 for D (5 bases each). V lost 7 bases and J 5 bases, leaving 13 bases between the germline ends. CDR1 is KGHDR and CDR2 is SFDVKD in the germline V gene. The CDR3 covers 14 residues. The chain's CDR3 is CATRSRGRTGELFF. In DNA form, the CDR3 reads TGTGCCACCAGGTCCCGGGGCCGAACCGGGGAGCTGTTTTTT.

V gene TRBV3-1 (or the pseudogene TRBV3-2) combines with J gene TRBJ1-1; D may be TRBD1 (5 bases). Trimming cost V 0 bases and J 4 bases, with 15 bases left between them. CDR1 is LGHDT, CDR2 YNNKEL, per germline (reference sequence). The CDR3 has 16 residues. The CDR3 loop is CASSQDGAGMSTEAFF. The CDR3 DNA sequence: TGTGCCAGCAGCCAAGATGGGGCGGGAATGAGCACTGAAGCTTTCTTT.

This clone was detected only once. The V and J genes are TRBV3-1 (or the pseudogene TRBV3-2) and TRBJ2-3, with D unresolved. Trimming stripped 0 bases from V and 5 bases from J, with 3 bases between. Germline lookup yields CDR1 LGHDT and CDR2 YNNKEL (reference sequence). The CDR3 runs to 12 residues. The CDR3 nucleotides are TGTGCCAGCAGCCAAGACGAAGATACGCAGTATTTT. Residues: CASSQDEDTQYF.

The chain combines TRBV9 with TRBJ1-4, with D perhaps matching TRBD1 (6 bases). The germline CDR1 and CDR2 sequences are SGDLS and YYNGEE. V was trimmed by 4 bases and J by 4 bases, leaving 20 bases between them. CDR3 length equals 17 residues. The CDR3 sequence: CASSTTDRGGHNEKLFF. For the CDR3, the DNA is TGTGCCAGCAGCACTACAGACAGAGGGGGGCATAATGAAAAACTGTTTTTT.

CDR3 protein: CASSYPGTSGYNEQFF. As DNA, the CDR3 is TGTGCCAGCAGTTACCCAGGGACTAGCGGCTACAATGAGCAGTTCTTC. This chain uses TRBV9 with TRBJ2-1, with 11 bases lining up with TRBD2. The CDR3 has 16 residues. Germline V gene sequence: CDR1 SGDLS, CDR2 YYNGEE. The junction had 7 bases not matched to a gene; V was cut back by 5 bases and J by 3 bases.

The rearrangement links TRBV6-4 to TRBJ2-2; the D gene could be TRBD1 or TRBD2 (5 bases each). The CDR3 runs to 14 residues. CDR1 MRHNA and CDR2 SNTAGT come from the germline V gene. The ends were cut back, 3 bases at V and 5 bases at J, with 10 bases in the middle. CDR3 loop: CASSEVWGTGELFF. The DNA for the CDR3 is TGTGCCAGCAGTGAAGTATGGGGGACCGGGGAGCTGTTTTTT.

The chain has TRBV13 and TRBJ1-3; no clear D. Germline V gene lookup returns CDR1 PRHDT and CDR2 FYEKMQ (reference sequence). This CDR3 spans 15 amino acids. Trimming cost V 0 bases and J 4 bases, with 10 bases left between them. CDR3: CASSLGVLPGNTIYF. CDR3 sequence (DNA): TGTGCCAGCAGCTTAGGGGTGTTACCAGGAAACACCATATATTTT.

This chain connects TRBV5-1 to TRBJ1-6; D might be TRBD1 (5 bases). The CDR3 is made up of 19 amino acids. V dropped 0 bases and J dropped 0 bases, with 16 bases sitting between them. The germline V gene encodes CDR1 SGHRS and CDR2 YFSETQ. The CDR3 is CASSLAGQGKGSYNSPLHF. DNA of the CDR3: TGCGCCAGCAGCTTGGCCGGTCAGGGTAAGGGCTCCTATAATTCACCCCTCCACTTT.

This rearrangement joins TRBV7-9 to TRBJ2-4; 10 bases align to TRBD1. Germline V gene data show CDR1 as SEHNR and CDR2 as FQNEAQ (reference sequence). The CDR3 covers 15 residues. The V gene end was trimmed by 5 bases and the J gene end by 4 bases; junction bases not matched to a gene: 5. The CDR3 loop is CASSLRGQGKNIQYF. The CDR3 DNA reads as TGTGCCAGCAGCCTCCGGGGACAGGGGAAAAACATTCAGTACTTC.

The chain couples TRBV5-1 to TRBJ1-5; D is possibly TRBD1 (5 bases). The CDR3 has 17 residues. The V and J ends lost 3 bases and 0 bases respectively, with 16 bases between them. Germline V CDR1 and CDR2: SGHRS, YFSETQ. CDR3 sequence (DNA): TGCGCCAGCAGCTGGGGGACGGCTGATTATAGCAATCAGCCCCAGCATTTT. Translated: CASSWGTADYSNQPQHF.